The 10 T cell receptor beta chains below were found in one sample sequenced in a study of T-cell reconstitution after alpha-beta-depleted transplantation in children. Unique molecular identifiers were incorporated into the prepared TCRbeta library. MiXCR, applied by TCRdb to the PCR reads, yields one record per CDR3 protein. The data show roughly 400,000 distinct CDR3 sequences, with roughly 22% seen just once and 3.8% held by the top ten. This material consisted of PBMCs from the stem cell graft donor, taken from the stem cell graft. Every receptor here comes from a human donor who donated a stem cell graft to a child with acute myeloid leukemia.

This chain links TRBV24-1 with TRBJ2-1; unclear D gene. The germline gives CDR1 KGHDR, CDR2 SFDVKD. The CDR3 runs to 16 residues. V lost 4 bases and J 1 base, leaving 13 bases between the germline ends. CDR3 loop: CATSETDVRSYNEQFF. The DNA for the CDR3 is TGTGCCACCAGTGAAACTGATGTGAGATCCTACAATGAGCAGTTCTTC.

CDR3 loop: CASSVARDTEAFF. The CDR3 nucleotides read TGTGCCAGCAGCGTGGCAAGGGACACTGAAGCTTTCTTT. The genes are TRBV9 and TRBJ1-1; unclear D gene. The V end was cut by 2 bases, the J end by 3 bases, with 8 bases between. The CDR3 is 13 amino acids. CDR1 and CDR2 (germline): SGDLS, YYNGEE.

J is TRBJ1-4 and V is TRBV28; a possible D gene is TRBD1 (6 bases). The germline gives CDR1 MDHEN, CDR2 SYDVKM. There are 13 residues in the CDR3. V lost 7 bases and J lost 3, with 9 bases in between. The CDR3 here is CASKGGPNEKLFF. CDR3 sequence (DNA): TGTGCCAGCAAAGGGGGACCTAATGAAAAACTGTTTTTT.

This clonotype was seen more than once but under ten times. The CDR3 coding sequence is TGCGCCAGCAGGGGACAGGGGGGCGCTGAAGCTTTCTTT. It encodes CASRGQGGAEAFF. This sequence joins TRBV5-1 and TRBJ1-1, with TRBD1 identical over 11 bases. Germline CDR1 reads SGHRS; CDR2 reads YFSETQ. The CDR3 is 13 amino acids. V lost 5 bases and J lost 6; bases outside the gene matches: 3.

This chain uses TRBV29-1 with TRBJ2-7; 8 bases are shared with TRBD1. Germline CDR1 reads SQVTM; CDR2 reads ANQGSEA. The CDR3 runs to 15 residues. Unmatched junction bases numbered 5, after V lost 0 bases and J lost 1 base. The CDR3 loop is CSVEDGQGGSYEQYF. Written as DNA, the CDR3 is TGCAGCGTTGAAGATGGACAGGGTGGTTCCTACGAGCAGTACTTC.

J is TRBJ2-1 and V is TRBV3-1; TRBD2 is a possible D gene (5 bases). The CDR3 contains 15 residues. CDR1 is LGHDT and CDR2 is YNNKEL in the germline V gene (reference sequence). Trimming pared 4 bases from V and 0 bases from J, leaving 10 bases between. CDR3 sequence reads: CASSPGLSSYNEQFF. CDR3 bases: TGTGCCAGCAGCCCCGGACTTAGCTCCTACAATGAGCAGTTCTTC.

This clonotype occurred a few times. The CDR3 protein is CASSVQAGHTDTQYF. The CDR3 DNA is TGTGCCAGCAGTGTCCAAGCGGGACACACAGATACGCAGTATTTT. The chain couples TRBV6-1 to TRBJ2-3, with D tentatively TRBD2 (7 bases). The CDR3 sequence is 15 residues long. CDR1 MNHNS and CDR2 SASEGT come from the germline V gene. V shed 4 bases and J shed 2 bases, with 13 bases lying between them.

V gene TRBV7-8 combines with J gene TRBJ2-7; D is possibly TRBD2 (7 bases). Trimming left V 1 base short and J 3 bases short, with 22 bases between. This CDR3 has 18 residues. Per the germline V gene, CDR1 is SGHVS and CDR2 is FQNEAQ. CDR3 protein: CASSLVPGASGILYEQYF. The DNA of the CDR3 is TGTGCCAGCAGCTTAGTGCCAGGGGCTAGCGGTATCCTCTACGAGCAGTACTTC.

Here the CDR3 reads CASSHPSDQLAGSYEQYF. Here the CDR3 DNA reads TGTGCCAGCAGCCACCCAAGTGATCAGCTAGCGGGGTCCTACGAGCAGTACTTC. V usage is TRBV4-2 and J usage is TRBJ2-7; 9 nucleotides align to TRBD2. This CDR3 has 18 residues. Germline CDR1 reads LGHNA; CDR2 reads YNFKEQ. With 3 bases clipped from V and 1 base from J, the junction kept 13 bases outside the gene matches.

J is TRBJ1-2 and V is TRBV29-1; tentatively, D is TRBD1 (6 bases). Germline loops: CDR1 SQVTM, CDR2 ANQGSEA. The length of the CDR3 is 12 residues. Trimming shortened V by 8 bases and J by 6 bases, and 16 bases separated the two germline ends. In nucleotides, the CDR3 is TGCAGCACTTTGGTGGCAGGGGATGGCTACACCTTC. Encoded protein: CSTLVAGDGYTF.